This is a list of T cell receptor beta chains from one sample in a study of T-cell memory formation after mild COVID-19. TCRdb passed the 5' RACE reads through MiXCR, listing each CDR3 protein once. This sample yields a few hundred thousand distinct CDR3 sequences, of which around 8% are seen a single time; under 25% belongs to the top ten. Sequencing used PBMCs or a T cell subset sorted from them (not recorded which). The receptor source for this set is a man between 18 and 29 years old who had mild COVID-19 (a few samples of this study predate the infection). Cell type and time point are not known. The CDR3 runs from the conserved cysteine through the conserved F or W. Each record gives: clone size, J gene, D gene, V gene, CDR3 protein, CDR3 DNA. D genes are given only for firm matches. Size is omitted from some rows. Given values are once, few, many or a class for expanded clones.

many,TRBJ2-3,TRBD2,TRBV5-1,CASSLWGLAGEDTQYF,TGCGCCAGCAGCTTGTGGGGACTAGCGGGTGAAGATACGCAGTATTTT
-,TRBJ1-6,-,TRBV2,CASTLGEFYSPLHF,TGTGCCAGCACCTTAGGGGAGTTTTATTCACCCCTCCACTTT
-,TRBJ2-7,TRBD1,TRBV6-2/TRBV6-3,CASSPRTGSSYEQYF,TGTGCCAGCAGTCCTCGGACAGGGAGCTCCTACGAGCAGTACTTC
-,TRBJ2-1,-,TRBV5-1,CASSLDSWEQFF,TGCGCCAGCAGCTTGGACTCCTGGGAGCAGTTCTTC
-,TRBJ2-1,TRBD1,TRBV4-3,CASSQVRDRGYNEQFF,TGCGCCAGCAGCCAGGTCCGGGACAGGGGATACAATGAGCAGTTCTTC
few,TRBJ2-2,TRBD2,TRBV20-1,CSARSSGVNTGELFF,TGCAGTGCTAGATCCAGCGGGGTGAACACCGGGGAGCTGTTTTTT
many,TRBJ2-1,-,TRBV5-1,CASSLLTGEQFF,TGCGCCAGCAGCCTCCTTACCGGCGAGCAGTTCTTC
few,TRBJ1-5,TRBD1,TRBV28,CASSWGQKNQPQHF,TGTGCCAGCAGTTGGGGACAGAAAAATCAGCCCCAGCATTTT
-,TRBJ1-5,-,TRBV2,CASSGDSYSNQPQHF,TGTGCCAGCAGTGGCGACAGCTATAGCAATCAGCCCCAGCATTTT
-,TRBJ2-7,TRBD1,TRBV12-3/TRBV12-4,CASRTGSSYEQYF,TGTGCCAGCAGGACAGGGAGCTCCTACGAGCAGTACTTC
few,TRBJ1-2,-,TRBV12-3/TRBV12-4,CASSPGDGVYGYTF,TGTGCCAGCAGTCCAGGGGATGGGGTCTATGGCTACACCTTC
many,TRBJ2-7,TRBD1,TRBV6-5,CASSYGQGGYEQYF,TGTGCCAGCAGCTATGGACAGGGTGGTTACGAGCAGTACTTC
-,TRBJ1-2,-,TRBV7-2,CASSLARAKGFGYTF,TGTGCCAGCAGCTTAGCGCGGGCGAAGGGGTTTGGCTACACCTTC
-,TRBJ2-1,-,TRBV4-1,CASSRIPNNEQFF,TGCGCCAGCAGCCGCATACCGAACAATGAGCAGTTCTTC
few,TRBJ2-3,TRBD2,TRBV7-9,CASSSTRAGASTDTQYF,TGTGCCAGCAGCTCGACACGAGCGGGGGCCTCCACAGATACGCAGTATTTT
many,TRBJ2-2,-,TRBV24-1,CATSDPPGEGIGELFF,TGTGCCACCAGTGATCCCCCAGGGGAAGGGATCGGGGAGCTGTTTTTT
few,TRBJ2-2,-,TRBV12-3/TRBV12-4,CASSLGFGAGELFF,-
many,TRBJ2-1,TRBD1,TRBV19,CASSAPGQATLVYDEQFF,TGTGCCAGTAGTGCCCCCGGACAGGCCACCCTAGTGTACGATGAGCAGTTCTTC
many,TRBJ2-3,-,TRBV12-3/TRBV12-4,CASSSTSSGNTQYF,TGTGCCAGCAGCTCCACCAGCAGTGGGAATACGCAGTATTTT
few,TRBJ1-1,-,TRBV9,CASSVGGDSAEAFF,TGTGCCAGCAGCGTAGGAGGGGATAGCGCTGAAGCTTTCTTT
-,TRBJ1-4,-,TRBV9,CASSQDQGEKLFF,TGTGCCAGCAGTCAAGACCAGGGTGAAAAACTGTTTTTT
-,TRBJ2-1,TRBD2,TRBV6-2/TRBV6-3,CASSFWSGSSYNEQFF,TGTGCCAGCAGTTTCTGGAGCGGGAGCTCCTACAATGAGCAGTTCTTC
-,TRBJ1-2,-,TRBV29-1,CSGGGQSYSSYTF,TGCAGCGGGGGCGGACAGAGTTATTCCAGCTACACCTTC
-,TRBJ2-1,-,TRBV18,CASSRVVGDAQFF,TGTGCCAGCTCCCGGGTCGTCGGGGACGCGCAGTTCTTC
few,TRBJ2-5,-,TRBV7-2,CASSFVSGGRETQYF,TGTGCCAGCAGCTTCGTTTCTGGGGGGAGAGAGACCCAGTACTTC
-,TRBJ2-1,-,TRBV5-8,CASSSRADNEQFF,TGTGCCAGCAGCTCCCGGGCAGACAATGAGCAGTTCTTC
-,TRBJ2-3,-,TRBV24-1,CATNARVGDTQYF,TGTGCCACCAATGCCAGGGTGGGAGATACGCAGTATTTT
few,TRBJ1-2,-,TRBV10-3,CAISGHSYGYTF,TGTGCCATCAGTGGTCATAGCTATGGCTACACCTTC
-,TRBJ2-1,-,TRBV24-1,CATMDGSYNEQFF,TGTGCCACCATGGACGGATCCTACAATGAGCAGTTCTTC
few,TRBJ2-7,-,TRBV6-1,CASISRDGGYEQYF,TGTGCCAGCATTTCGAGGGACGGTGGCTACGAGCAGTACTTC